This TCR beta chain is drawn from a study of T cell clonality in common variable immunodeficiency. General study points: Compared with healthy controls, CVID subjects showed increased TCRbeta clonality, mostly in about a third. CVID patient heterogeneity limited repertoire-clinical complication correlations. CVID subjects shared fewer TCRbeta clones than healthy controls did.

Blood samples were heparinized, about 4.5 to 8.5 ml per donor. The table lists this clone with many counts. The antigen is not known. The read comes to an end 3 residues before the CDR3 does, leaving the germline J gene to fill in the end. TCRdb's table, derived via immunoSEQ multiplex PCR, lists solely in-frame clones and lacks some. Recorded here are about 37,000 clones, none singletons. This CDR3 has 16 amino acids. Trimming took off 3 bases at V and 9 bases at J, with 21 bases between the two ends. Germline V gives CDR1 DFQATT, CDR2 SNEGSKA (reference sequence). Input material: peripheral blood mononuclear cells. This sequence originates from a person aged 18 to 70 in good health. The chain recombines TRBV20-1 with TRBJ1-6, with no clear D. The CDR3 sequence: CSASDLPGVSRSPLHF. CDR3 bases read: TGCAGTGCTAGCGATCTTCCCGGGGTTAGTCGTTCACCC.